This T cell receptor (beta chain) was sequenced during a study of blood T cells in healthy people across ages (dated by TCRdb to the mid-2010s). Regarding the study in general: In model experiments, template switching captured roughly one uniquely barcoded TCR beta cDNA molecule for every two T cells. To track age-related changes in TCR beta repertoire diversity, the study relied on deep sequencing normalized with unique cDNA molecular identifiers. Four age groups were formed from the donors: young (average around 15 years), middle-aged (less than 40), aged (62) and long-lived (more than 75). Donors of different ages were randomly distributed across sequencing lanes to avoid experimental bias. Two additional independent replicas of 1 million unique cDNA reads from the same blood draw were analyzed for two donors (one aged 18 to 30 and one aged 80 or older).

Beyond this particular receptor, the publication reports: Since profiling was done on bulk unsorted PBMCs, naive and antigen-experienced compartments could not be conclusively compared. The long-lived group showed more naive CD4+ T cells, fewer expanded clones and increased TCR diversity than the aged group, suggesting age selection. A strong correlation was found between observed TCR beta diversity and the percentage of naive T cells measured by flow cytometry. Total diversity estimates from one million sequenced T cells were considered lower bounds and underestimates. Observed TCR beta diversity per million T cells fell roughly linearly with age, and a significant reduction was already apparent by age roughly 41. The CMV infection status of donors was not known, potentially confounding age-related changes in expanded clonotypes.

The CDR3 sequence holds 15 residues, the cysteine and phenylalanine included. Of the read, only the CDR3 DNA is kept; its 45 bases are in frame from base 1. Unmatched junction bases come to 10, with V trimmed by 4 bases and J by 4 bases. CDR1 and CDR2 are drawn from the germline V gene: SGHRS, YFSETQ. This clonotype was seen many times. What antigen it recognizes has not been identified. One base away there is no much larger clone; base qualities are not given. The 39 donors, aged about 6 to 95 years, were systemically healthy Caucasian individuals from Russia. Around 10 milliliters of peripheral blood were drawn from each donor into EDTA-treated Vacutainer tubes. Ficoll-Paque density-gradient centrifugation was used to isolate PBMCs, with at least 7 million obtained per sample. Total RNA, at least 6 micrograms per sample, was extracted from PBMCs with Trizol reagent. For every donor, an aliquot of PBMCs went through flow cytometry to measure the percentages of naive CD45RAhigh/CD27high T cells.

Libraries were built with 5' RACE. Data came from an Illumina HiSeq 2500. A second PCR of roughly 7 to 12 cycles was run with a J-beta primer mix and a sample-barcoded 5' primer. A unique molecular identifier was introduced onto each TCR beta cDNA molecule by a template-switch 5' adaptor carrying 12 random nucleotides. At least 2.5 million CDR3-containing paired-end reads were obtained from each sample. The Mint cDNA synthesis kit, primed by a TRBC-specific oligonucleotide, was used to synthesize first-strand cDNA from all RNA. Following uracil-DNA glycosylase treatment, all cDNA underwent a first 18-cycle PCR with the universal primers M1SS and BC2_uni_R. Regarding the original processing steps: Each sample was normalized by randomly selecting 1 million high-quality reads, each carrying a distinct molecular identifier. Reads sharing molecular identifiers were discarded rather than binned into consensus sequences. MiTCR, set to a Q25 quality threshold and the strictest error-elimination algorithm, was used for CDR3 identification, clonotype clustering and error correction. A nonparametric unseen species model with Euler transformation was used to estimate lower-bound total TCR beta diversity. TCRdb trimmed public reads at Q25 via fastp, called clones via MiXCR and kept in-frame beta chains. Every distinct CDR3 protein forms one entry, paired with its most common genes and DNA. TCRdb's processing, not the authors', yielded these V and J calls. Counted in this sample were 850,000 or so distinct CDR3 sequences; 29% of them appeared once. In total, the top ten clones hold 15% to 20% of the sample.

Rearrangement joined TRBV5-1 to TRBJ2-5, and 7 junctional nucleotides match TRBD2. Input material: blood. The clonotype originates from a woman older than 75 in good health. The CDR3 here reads CASSTGTTRRETQYF. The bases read TGCGCCAGCAGCACCGGGACTACCCGCCGAGAGACCCAGTACTTC. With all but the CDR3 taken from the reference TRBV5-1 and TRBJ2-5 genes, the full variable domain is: KAGVTQTPRYLIKTRGQQVTLSCSPISGHRSVSWYQQTPGQGLQFLFEYFSETQRNKGNFPGRFSGRQFSNSRSEMNVSTLELGDSALYLCASSTGTTRRETQYFGPGTRLLVL.